Listed below are T cell receptor beta chains from one sample, sequenced in a study of cytomegalovirus exposure and HLA in healthy donors. This table comes from immunoSEQ multiplex PCR, and its TCRdb copy is limited to in-frame clones, with some not included. The sample consists of 100,000 to 150,000 clones, approximately 75% of them appearing once. Sequencing was performed on PBMCs. The source of these receptors is a man aged 30 to 45 in good health and CMV-seronegative. CDR3s include the opening cysteine and the closing phenylalanine or tryptophan. Fields, in order: D gene, clone size, J gene, CDR3 length, V gene, CDR3 DNA, CDR3 protein. The D gene is left open where the match is weak. Only some rows state a clone size, as once, few, many or a class for expanded clones.

NA once TRBJ1-2 14 TRBV7-8 TGTGCCAGCAGCTTAGAGGGAGTTGACTATGGCTACACCTTC CASSLEGVDYGYTF
TRBD1 NA TRBJ2-1 15 TRBV7-9 TGTGCCAGCAGCTCACACTCGTTGACAGGGCTTGAGCAGTTCTTC CASSSHSLTGLEQFF
NA NA TRBJ1-4 17 TRBV11-2 TGTGCCAGCAGCTTGTTGGACTTAAGAGGAACTAATGAAAAACTGTTTTTT CASSLLDLRGTNEKLFF
TRBD2 NA TRBJ2-5 14 TRBV7-2 TGTGCCAGCAGCTTGACTAGCGGACAAGAGACCCAGTACTTC CASSLTSGQETQYF
NA NA TRBJ1-4 13 TRBV7-8 TGTGCCAGCAGCCCTGTAGAGGATGAAAAACTGTTTTTT CASSPVEDEKLFF
NA once TRBJ2-1 12 TRBV13 TGTGCCAGCAGCTTCGGACAGATCGGGCAGTTCTTC CASSFGQIGQFF
NA NA TRBJ1-2 16 TRBV7-9 TGTGCCAGCAGTTTTGGGAGGGGGGATCCACTCTATGGCTACACCTTC CASSFGRGDPLYGYTF
TRBD1 NA TRBJ2-7 14 TRBV7-9 TGTGCCAGCAGCTTAAGGGACAGGGGCCACGAGCAGTACTTC CASSLRDRGHEQYF
TRBD2 NA TRBJ2-7 15 TRBV27 TGTGCCAGCAGTTTGAAGAGCGGGGGCCCCTACGAGCAGTACTTC CASSLKSGGPYEQYF
TRBD2 NA TRBJ2-3 15 TRBV6-4 TGTGCCAGCAGTGACACTAGCGGGGGGGCCGATACGCAGTATTTT CASSDTSGGADTQYF
TRBD1 once TRBJ1-1 16 TRBV6-6 TGTGCCAGCAGTTACTTCAGGGGGCCGGGGAACACTGAAGCTTTCTTT CASSYFRGPGNTEAFF
NA NA TRBJ2-1 16 TRBV11-2 TGTGCCAGCAGCTTACATCAAAAACTTACGGACAATGAGCAGTTCTTC CASSLHQKLTDNEQFF
NA few TRBJ2-2 17 TRBV11-2 TGTGCCAGCAGCTTAGGAAGGACAGTGACTTACCCCGGGGAGCTGTTTTTT CASSLGRTVTYPGELFF
TRBD1 NA TRBJ1-2 17 TRBV11-2 TGTGCCAGCAGCGTCGGGACAGGGCGGGGAATATGGTATGGCTACACCTTC CASSVGTGRGIWYGYTF
NA NA TRBJ2-3 16 TRBV7-2 TGTGCCAGCAGCTCTGGACTAATTTTGGGCACAGATACGCAGTATTTT CASSSGLILGTDTQYF
TRBD2 NA TRBJ2-7 14 TRBV28 TGTGCCAGCAGACTAGCGGGGGACTCCTACGAGCAGTACTTC CASRLAGDSYEQYF
NA NA TRBJ2-2 14 TRBV7-3 TGTGCCAGCAGCTTAACGTCCAGGACCGGGGAGCTGTTTTTT CASSLTSRTGELFF
TRBD2 NA TRBJ2-7 16 TRBV7-9 TGTGCCAGCAGCCCCGGGGGTAGCGGGGCCACCTACGAGCAGTACTTC CASSPGGSGATYEQYF
NA NA TRBJ2-7 13 TRBV30 TGTGCCTGGAGTGTTTCGGAGACCTACGAGCAGTACTTC CAWSVSETYEQYF
NA NA TRBJ1-3 14 TRBV30 TGTGCCTGGAGTGCAGGGGAATCTGGAAACACCATATATTTT CAWSAGESGNTIYF
TRBD2 once TRBJ2-1 17 TRBV7-3 TGTGCCAGCAGCCGCTATGGCGGGGGGGCCGGGTGGAATGAGCAGTTCTTC CASSRYGGGAGWNEQFF
TRBD1 NA TRBJ1-1 14 TRBV28 TGTGCCAGCAGACAGACAGGGCTCCGCACTGAAGCTTTCTTT CASRQTGLRTEAFF
TRBD1 NA TRBJ1-6 15 TRBV11-3 TGTGCCAGCAGCAAGGGACAGGGCGATAATTCACCCCTCCACTTT CASSKGQGDNSPLHF
NA NA TRBJ2-1 15 TRBV12-1 TGTGCCAGCAGCTTTGGGACACCCTCCTACAATGAGCAGTTCTTC CASSFGTPSYNEQFF
NA NA TRBJ1-3 14 TRBV5-6 TGTGCCAGCAGCTTCGGGAGGTCTGGAAACACCATATATTTT CASSFGRSGNTIYF
TRBD2 NA TRBJ2-3 17 TRBV11-2 TGTGCCAGCAGCCTCCCCCGGGGGCGGGGGGAGAAACATACGCAGTATTTT CASSLPRGRGEKHTQYF
NA few TRBJ1-1 11 TRBV30 TGTGCCTGGAGCAGGGTGAGTGGGGCTTTCTTT CAWSRVSGAFF
NA NA TRBJ2-6 14 TRBV28 TGTGCCAGCAGTCGGGGAACTGGGGCCAACGTCCTGACTTTC CASSRGTGANVLTF
NA once TRBJ2-3 14 TRBV6-4 TGTGCCAGCACATCGAGGGCGGGCACAGATACGCAGTATTTT CASTSRAGTDTQYF
TRBD2 NA TRBJ2-3 15 TRBV7-3 TGTGCCAGCAGCTTAGGGCGGGGGGGCCCAGATACGCAGTATTTT CASSLGRGGPDTQYF
TRBD1 NA TRBJ2-7 14 TRBV11-2 TGTGCCAGCAGCTCCACCGGGACAGACTACGAGCAGTACTTC CASSSTGTDYEQYF
NA NA TRBJ2-3 14 TRBV6-1 TGTGCCGCCAGGGAAGGCGGGGGCACAGATACGCAGTATTTT CAAREGGGTDTQYF
NA NA TRBJ1-2 18 TRBV7-2 TGTGCCAGCAGTTCCGCTCCAATGCAAGGAGGGTTTGACTATGGCTACACCTTC CASSSAPMQGGFDYGYTF
NA NA TRBJ2-7 15 TRBV5-6 TGTGCCAGCAGCTTCTTGGGGGGGGCAAAGAGAGAGCAGTACTTC CASSFLGGAKREQYF
NA few TRBJ2-4 14 TRBV7-8 TGTGCCAGCAGCTTAGCGAGGGTGGGAGACATTCAGTACTTC CASSLARVGDIQYF
NA NA TRBJ1-1 15 TRBV21-1 TGTGCCAGCAGCAAAAAGGGGGGGAAGAACACTGAAGCTTTCTTT CASSKKGGKNTEAFF
TRBD1 NA TRBJ2-6 18 TRBV4-1 TGCGCCAGCAGCCAAGTCTCAAAGGGGGCCTCTGGGGCCAACGTCCTGACTTTC CASSQVSKGASGANVLTF
TRBD1 few TRBJ2-1 17 TRBV18 TGTGCCAGCTCACCACTCTCCGGGACAGGGGGTGCGAATGAGCAGTTCTTC CASSPLSGTGGANEQFF
NA NA TRBJ1-6 14 TRBV6-5 TGTGCCAGCAGCCAACCCAGTTATAATTCACCCCTCCACTTT CASSQPSYNSPLHF
NA NA TRBJ2-7 12 TRBV6-5 TGTGCCACGCAAGGTTGGGGAGGCGAGCAGTACTTC CATQGWGGEQYF
NA NA TRBJ1-6 12 TRBV11-2 TGTGCCAGCAGCTTTGGGCAATCACCCCTCCACTTT CASSFGQSPLHF
NA few TRBJ2-7 13 TRBV30 TGTGCCTGGAGTGATGGGGCCTCCTACGAGCAGTACTTC CAWSDGASYEQYF
NA NA TRBJ2-7 12 TRBV2 TGTGCCAGCAGAGCCGACAGCTACGAGCAGTACTTC CASRADSYEQYF